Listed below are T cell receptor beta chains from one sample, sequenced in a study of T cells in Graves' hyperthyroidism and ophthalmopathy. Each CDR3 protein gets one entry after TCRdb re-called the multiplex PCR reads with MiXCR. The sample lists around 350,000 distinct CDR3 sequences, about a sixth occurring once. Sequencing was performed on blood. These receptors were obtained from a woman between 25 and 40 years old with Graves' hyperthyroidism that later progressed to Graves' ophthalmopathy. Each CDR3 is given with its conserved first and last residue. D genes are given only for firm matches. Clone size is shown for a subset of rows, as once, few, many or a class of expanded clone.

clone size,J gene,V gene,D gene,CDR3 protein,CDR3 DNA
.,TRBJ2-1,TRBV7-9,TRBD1,CASSRDRGGHEQFF,TGTGCCAGCAGCCGAGACAGGGGGGGGCATGAGCAGTTCTTC
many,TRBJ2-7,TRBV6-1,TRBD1,CASSEPGQGSYEQYF,TGTGCCAGCAGTGAGCCGGGACAGGGATCCTACGAGCAGTACTTC
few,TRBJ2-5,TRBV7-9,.,CASSLAKEETQYF,TGTGCCAGCAGCTTAGCGAAGGAAGAGACCCAGTACTTC
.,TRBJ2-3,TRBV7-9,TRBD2,CASSSTVAGVADTQYF,TGTGCCAGCAGCTCGACCGTTGCGGGAGTTGCAGATACGCAGTATTTT
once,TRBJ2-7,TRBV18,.,CASSPGQYEQYF,TGTGCCAGCTCACCCGGACAGTACGAGCAGTACTTC
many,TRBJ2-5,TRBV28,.,CASSSYARELGETQYF,TGTGCCAGCAGTTCCTACGCCAGGGAGTTGGGAGAGACCCAGTACTTC
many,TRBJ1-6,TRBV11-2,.,CASSLTPNSPLHF,TGTGCCAGCAGCTTAACTCCGAATTCACCCCTCCACTTT
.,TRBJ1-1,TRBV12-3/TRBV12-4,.,CASNGGLGPEAFF,TGTGCCAGCAACGGGGGACTGGGGCCTGAAGCTTTCTTT
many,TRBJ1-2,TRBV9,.,CASQGSADYGYTF,TGTGCCAGCCAGGGGAGTGCTGACTATGGCTACACCTTC
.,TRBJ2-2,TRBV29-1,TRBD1,CSGGTDNTGELFF,TGCAGCGGGGGGACAGATAACACCGGGGAGCTGTTTTTT
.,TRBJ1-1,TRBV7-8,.,CASSFRGPATEAFF,TGTGCCAGCAGCTTCCGAGGACCGGCGACTGAAGCTTTCTTT
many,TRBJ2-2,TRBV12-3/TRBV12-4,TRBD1,CASSPRTGVGTGELFF,TGTGCCAGCAGTCCCCGGACAGGGGTTGGCACCGGGGAGCTGTTTTTT
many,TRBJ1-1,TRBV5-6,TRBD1,CASTDRGGNTEAFF,TGTGCCAGCACCGACCGAGGGGGCAACACTGAAGCTTTCTTT
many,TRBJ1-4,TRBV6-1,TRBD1,CASRGQGVVNEKLFF,TGTGCCAGCAGGGGACAGGGGGTCGTAAATGAAAAACTGTTTTTT
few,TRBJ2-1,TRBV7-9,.,CASTGTPSYNEQFF,TGTGCCAGCACCGGGACTCCTTCCTACAATGAGCAGTTCTTC
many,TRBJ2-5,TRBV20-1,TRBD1,CSGTGQETQYF,TGCAGTGGGACAGGACAAGAGACCCAGTACTTC
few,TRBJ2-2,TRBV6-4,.,CASSDSYRKNTGELFF,TGTGCCAGCAGTGACTCTTACAGAAAAAACACCGGGGAGCTGTTTTTT
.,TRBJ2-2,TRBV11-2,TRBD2,CASSTGLAGSGELFF,TGTGCCAGCAGCACGGGACTAGCGGGAAGCGGGGAGCTGTTTTTT
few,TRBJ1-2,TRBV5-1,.,CASSLASGGGGYTF,TGCGCCAGCAGCTTGGCTTCGGGGGGCGGAGGCTACACCTTC
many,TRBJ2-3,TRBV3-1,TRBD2,CASRGRSGRGEDTQYF,TGTGCCAGCAGGGGGAGAAGTGGGAGGGGCGAAGATACGCAGTATTTT
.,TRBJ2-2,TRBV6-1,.,CASSDLNTGELFF,TGTGCCAGCAGTGACTTGAACACCGGGGAGCTGTTTTTT
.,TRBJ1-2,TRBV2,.,CASSAPPGRWYGYTF,TGTGCCAGCAGTGCCCCCCCGGGACGGTGGTATGGCTACACCTTC
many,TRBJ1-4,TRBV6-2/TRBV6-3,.,CASSYSGGPNEKLFF,TGTGCCAGCAGTTACTCTGGCGGACCTAATGAAAAACTGTTTTTT
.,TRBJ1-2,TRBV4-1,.,CASSQEGLGNYGYTF,TGCGCCAGCAGCCAAGAAGGACTCGGAAACTATGGCTACACCTTC
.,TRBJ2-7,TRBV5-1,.,CASSPRPGYEQYF,TGCGCCAGCAGCCCGCGACCCGGCTACGAGCAGTACTTC
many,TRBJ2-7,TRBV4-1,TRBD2,CASSHLPGLAGTYEQYF,TGCGCCAGCAGCCACCTCCCCGGACTAGCGGGAACCTACGAGCAGTACTTC
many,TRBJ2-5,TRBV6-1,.,CASRLSGGSETQYF,TGTGCCAGCAGACTGTCCGGCGGTTCAGAGACCCAGTACTTC
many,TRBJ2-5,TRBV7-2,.,CASISDLGVETQYF,TGTGCCAGCATCTCGGACCTCGGGGTGGAGACCCAGTACTTC
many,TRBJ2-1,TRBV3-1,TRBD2,CASSPEVLAVGNEQFF,TGTGCCAGCAGCCCGGAAGTTCTAGCGGTAGGCAATGAGCAGTTCTTC
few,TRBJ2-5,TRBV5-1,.,CAGSLQDQETQYF,TGTGCCGGCAGCTTACAGGATCAAGAGACCCAGTACTTC
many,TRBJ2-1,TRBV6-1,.,CASNPGLPYNEQFF,TGTGCTAGCAATCCGGGACTTCCTTACAATGAGCAGTTCTTC
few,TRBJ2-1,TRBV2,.,CASSEMKGNYEQFF,TGTGCCAGCAGTGAAATGAAAGGGAACTATGAGCAGTTCTTC
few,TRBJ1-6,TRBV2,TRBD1,CAGQGVNSPLHF,TGTGCCGGACAGGGGGTGAATTCACCCCTCCACTTT
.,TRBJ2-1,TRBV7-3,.,CASSKVEGSYNEQFF,TGTGCCAGCAGCAAAGTGGAGGGTTCCTACAATGAGCAGTTCTTC
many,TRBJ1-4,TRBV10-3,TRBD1,CAISAGTGGATNEKLFF,TGTGCCATCAGTGCCGGGACAGGGGGAGCGACTAATGAAAAACTGTTTTTT
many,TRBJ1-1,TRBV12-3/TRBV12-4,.,CASSFLTPSDTEAFF,TGTGCCAGCAGTTTTTTGACACCCTCGGACACTGAAGCTTTCTTT
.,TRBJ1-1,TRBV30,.,CAWSDSEAFF,TGTGCCTGGAGTGACTCTGAAGCTTTCTTT
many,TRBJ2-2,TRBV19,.,CASSIYAGELFF,TGTGCCAGTAGTATTTATGCCGGGGAGCTGTTTTTT
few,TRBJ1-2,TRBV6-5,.,CASSYLWGDSYGYTF,TGTGCCAGCAGTTACTTGTGGGGGGATAGCTATGGCTACACCTTC
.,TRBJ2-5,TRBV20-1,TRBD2,CSAHTSGRILQETQYF,TGCAGTGCCCATACTAGCGGGAGGATCCTACAAGAGACCCAGTACTTC
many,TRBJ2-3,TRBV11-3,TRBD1,CASSFDRGQVDTQYF,TGTGCCAGCAGCTTCGACAGGGGGCAGGTGGATACGCAGTATTTT
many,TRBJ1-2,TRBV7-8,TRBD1,CASSLDRVGYGYTF,TGTGCCAGCAGCTTGGACAGGGTCGGGTATGGCTACACCTTC
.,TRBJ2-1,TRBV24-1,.,CATSDSGWNNEQFF,TGTGCCACCAGTGATTCGGGATGGAATAATGAGCAGTTCTTC
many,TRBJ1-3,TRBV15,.,CATSRGWGGNTIYF,TGTGCCACCAGCAGAGGCTGGGGTGGTAACACCATATATTTT
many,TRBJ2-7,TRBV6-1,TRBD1,CASSRTGAGSSEQYF,TGTGCCAGCAGCCGGACAGGGGCCGGAAGCTCCGAGCAGTACTTC
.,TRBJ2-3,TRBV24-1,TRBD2,CATSDLSGLLPNTQYF,TGTGCCACCAGTGATTTGTCGGGACTACTCCCAAATACGCAGTATTTT